The 5 T cell receptor beta chains listed next were all sequenced from one sample in a study of T-cell reconstitution after alpha-beta-depleted transplantation in children. Unique molecular identifiers were used in preparing the TCRbeta library. TCRdb analysed the PCR reads with MiXCR anew, one entry per CDR3 protein. Of about 870,000 distinct CDR3 sequences listed, roughly 15% are singletons. Sequenced here: PBMCs, mostly from graft donor cells, sampled 360 days after TCRalphabeta/CD19-depleted stem cell transplant. Receptors originate from a male patient younger than 18 who had a stem cell transplant for acute lymphoblastic leukemia, so the T cells may come from the graft donor.

Only a few counts were recorded for this clonotype. The chain joins TRBV20-1 to TRBJ2-4; 7 bases agree with TRBD1. The junction had 6 bases not matched to a gene; V was cut back by 0 bases and J by 4 bases. The CDR3 covers 15 residues. From germline, CDR1 is DFQATT and CDR2 SNEGSKA (reference sequence). CDR3 nucleotides: TGCAGTGCTAGAGAAATGGCGACAGGGAAAAACATTCAGTACTTC. The encoded protein is CSAREMATGKNIQYF.

This clonotype appeared a few times. The likely explanation is a read error, given a far larger clone one base away. This rearrangement joins TRBV9 to TRBJ1-1; D remains unclear. The CDR3 has 13 residues. V gave up 0 bases and J gave up 1 base, with 4 bases separating them. In germline, CDR1 is SGDLS, CDR2 YYNGEE. This chain's CDR3 is CASSVGANTEAFF. CDR3 in DNA: TGTGCCAGCAGCGTAGGAGCGAACACTGAAGCTTTCTTT.

The chain combines TRBV5-1 with TRBJ2-7, with D unclear. Looked up from germline, CDR1 is SGHRS and CDR2 is YFSETQ. The CDR3 spans 15 residues. The ends were cut back, 5 bases at V and 0 bases at J, with 15 bases in the middle. CDR3 residues: CASRLLERSSYEQYF. CDR3 in DNA: TGCGCCAGCAGGCTTCTAGAACGTAGCTCCTACGAGCAGTACTTC.

This clonotype has ten or more counts. This chain links TRBV12-3 or TRBV12-4 with TRBJ2-7; D perhaps matches TRBD2 (5 bases). Trimming pared 5 bases from V and 3 bases from J, leaving 14 bases between. This CDR3 is built from 14 residues. This chain's CDR3 is CASSRSGVFYEQYF. CDR3 coding DNA: TGTGCCAGCAGTCGCTCCGGGGTCTTCTACGAGCAGTACTTC.

This clonotype was seen a handful of times. The chain employs TRBV24-1 and TRBJ2-3; 10 nucleotides align to TRBD1. V lost 2 bases and J lost 2; bases outside the gene matches: 9. CDR1 KGHDR and CDR2 SFDVKD come from the germline V gene. The CDR3 loop spans 18 amino acids. The CDR3 nucleotides are TGTGCCACCAGTGATTCCCTAGTGGGACAGGGGACCACAGATACGCAGTATTTT. Protein sequence: CATSDSLVGQGTTDTQYF.